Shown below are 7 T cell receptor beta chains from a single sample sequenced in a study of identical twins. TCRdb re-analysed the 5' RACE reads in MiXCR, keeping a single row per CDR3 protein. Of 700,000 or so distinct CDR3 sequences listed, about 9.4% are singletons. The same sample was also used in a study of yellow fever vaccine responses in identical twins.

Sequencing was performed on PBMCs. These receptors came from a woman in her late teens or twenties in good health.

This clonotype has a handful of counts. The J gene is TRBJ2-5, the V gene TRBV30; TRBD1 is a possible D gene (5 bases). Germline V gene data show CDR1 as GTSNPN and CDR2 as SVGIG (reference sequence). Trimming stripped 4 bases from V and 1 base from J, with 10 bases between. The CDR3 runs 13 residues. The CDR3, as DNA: TGTGCCTGGAAGGCAGGGTTCCAAGAGACCCAGTACTTC. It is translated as CAWKAGFQETQYF.

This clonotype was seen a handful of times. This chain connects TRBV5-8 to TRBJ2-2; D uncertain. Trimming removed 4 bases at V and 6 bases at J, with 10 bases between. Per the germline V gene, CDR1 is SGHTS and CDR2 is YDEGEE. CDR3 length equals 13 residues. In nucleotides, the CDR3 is TGTGCCAGCAGCCCTCGTCGGCCCGGGGAGCTGTTTTTT. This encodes CASSPRRPGELFF. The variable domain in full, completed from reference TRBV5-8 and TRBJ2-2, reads EAGVTQSPTHLIKTRGQQATLRCSPISGHTSVYWYQQALGLGLQFLLWYDEGEERNRGNFPPRFSGRQFPNYSSELNVNALELEDSALYLCASSPRRPGELFFGEGSRLTVL.

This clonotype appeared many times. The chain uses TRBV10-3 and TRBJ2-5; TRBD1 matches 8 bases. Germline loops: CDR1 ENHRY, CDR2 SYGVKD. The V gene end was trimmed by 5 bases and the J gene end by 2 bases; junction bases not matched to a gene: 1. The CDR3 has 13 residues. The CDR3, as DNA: TGTGCCATCAGTTGGACAGGGCAAGAGACCCAGTACTTC. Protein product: CAISWTGQETQYF.

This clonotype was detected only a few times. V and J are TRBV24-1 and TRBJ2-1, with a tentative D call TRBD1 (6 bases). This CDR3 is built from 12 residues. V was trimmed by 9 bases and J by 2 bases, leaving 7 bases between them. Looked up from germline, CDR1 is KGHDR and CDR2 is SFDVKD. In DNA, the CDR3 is TGTGCCACCCGGGACACCTACAATGAGCAGTTCTTC. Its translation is CATRDTYNEQFF.

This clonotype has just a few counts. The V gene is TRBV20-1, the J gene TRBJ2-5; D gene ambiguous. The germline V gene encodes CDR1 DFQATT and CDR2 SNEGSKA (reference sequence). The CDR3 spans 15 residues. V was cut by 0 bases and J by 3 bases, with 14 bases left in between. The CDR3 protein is CSARDPTLPKETQYF. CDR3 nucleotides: TGCAGTGCTAGAGACCCGACACTCCCGAAAGAGACCCAGTACTTC.

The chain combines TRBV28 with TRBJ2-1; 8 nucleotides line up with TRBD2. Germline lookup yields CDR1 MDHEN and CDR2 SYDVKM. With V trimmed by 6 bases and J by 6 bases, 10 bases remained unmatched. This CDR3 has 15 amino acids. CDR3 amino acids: CASSPSGGPGNEQFF. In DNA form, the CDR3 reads TGTGCCAGCAGCCCCTCGGGAGGGCCCGGCAATGAGCAGTTCTTC.

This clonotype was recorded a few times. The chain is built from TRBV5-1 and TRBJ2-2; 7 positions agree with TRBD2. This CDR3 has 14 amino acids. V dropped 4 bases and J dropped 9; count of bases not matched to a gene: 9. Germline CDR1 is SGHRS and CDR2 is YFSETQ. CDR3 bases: TGCGCCAGCAGCCGGAGGGCGGGAGAACGGGAGCTGTTTTTT. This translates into CASSRRAGERELFF.